This T cell receptor (beta chain) was sequenced in a study of blood T cells in healthy people across ages. Study findings and constraints: Per million T cells, TCR beta diversity dropped about linearly as age rose.

Every participating donor contributed roughly 9.6 milliliters of peripheral blood through a draw. No fewer than 7 million PBMCs went into each sample. Sample-barcoded 5' priming and a J-beta primer mix drove a second PCR of roughly 7 to 11 cycles. Each cDNA molecule carried a tag from a template-switch adaptor that contained 12 random nucleotides. TCRdb redid the calling of the 5' RACE reads with MiXCR, one entry per CDR3 protein. The table includes over 1.5 million distinct CDR3 sequences, 40% to 55% detected once. With respect to this clonotype: The antigen remains undetermined.

The CDR3 is 15 amino acids. Trimming stripped 4 bases from V and 5 bases from J, with 15 bases between. The germline CDR1 and CDR2 sequences are LGHNA and YNFKEQ. The sample taken for sequencing was blood. This TCR was sampled from a woman aged 40 to 55 in good health. The J gene is TRBJ2-1, the V gene TRBV4-2; D ambiguous. The CDR3 region is CASSLPLVGDNEQFF. Here the CDR3 DNA reads TGTGCCAGCAGCCTCCCCCTTGTCGGCGACAATGAGCAGTTCTTC.